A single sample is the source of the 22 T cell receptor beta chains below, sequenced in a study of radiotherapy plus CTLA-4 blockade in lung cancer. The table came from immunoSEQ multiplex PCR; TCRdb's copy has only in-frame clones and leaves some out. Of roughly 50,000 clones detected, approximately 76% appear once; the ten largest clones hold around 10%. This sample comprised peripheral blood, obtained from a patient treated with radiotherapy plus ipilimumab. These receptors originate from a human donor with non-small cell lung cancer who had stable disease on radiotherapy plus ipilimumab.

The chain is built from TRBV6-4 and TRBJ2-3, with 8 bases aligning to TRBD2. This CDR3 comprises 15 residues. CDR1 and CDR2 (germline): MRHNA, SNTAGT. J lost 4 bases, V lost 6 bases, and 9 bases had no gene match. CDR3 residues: CASSEVAGTSDTQYF. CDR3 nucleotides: TGTGCCAGCAGCGAGGTAGCGGGGACGTCAGATACGCAGTATTTT.

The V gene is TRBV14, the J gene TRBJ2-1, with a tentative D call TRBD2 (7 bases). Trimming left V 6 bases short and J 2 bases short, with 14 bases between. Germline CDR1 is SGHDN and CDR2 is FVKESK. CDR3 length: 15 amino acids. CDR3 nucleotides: TGTGCCAGCAGGGGAGGGGGGGCCGCCTACAATGAGCAGTTCTTC. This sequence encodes CASRGGGAAYNEQFF. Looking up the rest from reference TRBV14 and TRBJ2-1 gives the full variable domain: EAGVTQFPSHSVIEKGQTVTLRCDPISGHDNLYWYRRVMGKEIKFLLHFVKESKQDESGMPNNRFLAERTGGTYSTLKVQPAELEDSGVYFCASRGGGAAYNEQFFGPGTRLTVL.

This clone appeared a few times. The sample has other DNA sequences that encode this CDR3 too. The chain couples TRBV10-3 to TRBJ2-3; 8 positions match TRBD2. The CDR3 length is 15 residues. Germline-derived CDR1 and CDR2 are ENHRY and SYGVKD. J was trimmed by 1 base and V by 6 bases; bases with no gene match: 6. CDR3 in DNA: TGTGCCATCAGAGCGACTAGCGTAGGCACAGATACGCAGTATTTT. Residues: CAIRATSVGTDTQYF.

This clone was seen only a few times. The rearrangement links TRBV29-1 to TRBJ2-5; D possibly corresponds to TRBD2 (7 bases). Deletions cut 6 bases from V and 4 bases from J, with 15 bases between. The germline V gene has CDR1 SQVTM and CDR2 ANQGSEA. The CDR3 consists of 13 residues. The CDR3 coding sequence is TGCAGCGTCGAGGGGGGGCCCGGAGAGACCCAGTACTTC. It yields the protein CSVEGGPGETQYF.

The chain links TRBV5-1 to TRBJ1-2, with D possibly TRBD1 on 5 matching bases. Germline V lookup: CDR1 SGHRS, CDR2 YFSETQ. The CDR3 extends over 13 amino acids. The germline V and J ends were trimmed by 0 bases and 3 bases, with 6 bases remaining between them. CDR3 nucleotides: TGCGCCAGCAGCTTGGTGGGGGACTATGGCTACACCTTC. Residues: CASSLVGDYGYTF.

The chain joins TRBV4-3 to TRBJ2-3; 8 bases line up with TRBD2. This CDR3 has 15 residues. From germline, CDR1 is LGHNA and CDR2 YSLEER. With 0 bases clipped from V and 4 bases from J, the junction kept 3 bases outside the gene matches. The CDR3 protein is CASSQESGGADTQYF. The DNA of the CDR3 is TGCGCCAGCAGCCAAGAATCGGGAGGGGCAGATACGCAGTATTTT.

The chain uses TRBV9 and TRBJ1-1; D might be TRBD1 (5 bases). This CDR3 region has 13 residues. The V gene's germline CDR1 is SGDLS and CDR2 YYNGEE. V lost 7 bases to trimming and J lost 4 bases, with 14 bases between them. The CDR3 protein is CASSQGPSTEAFF. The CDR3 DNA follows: TGTGCCAGCTCCCAGGGCCCGAGCACTGAAGCTTTCTTT.

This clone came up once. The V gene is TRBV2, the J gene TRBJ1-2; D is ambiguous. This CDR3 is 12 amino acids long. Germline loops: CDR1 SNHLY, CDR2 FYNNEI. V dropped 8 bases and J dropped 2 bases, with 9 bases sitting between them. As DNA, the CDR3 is TGTGCCAGCCCCGTTGTAAACTATGGCTACACCTTC. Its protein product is CASPVVNYGYTF. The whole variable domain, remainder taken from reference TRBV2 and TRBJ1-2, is EPEVTQTPSHQVTQMGQEVILRCVPISNHLYFYWYRQILGQKVEFLVSFYNNEISEKSEIFDDQFSVERPDGSNFTLKIRSTKLEDSAMYFCASPVVNYGYTFGSGTRLTVV.

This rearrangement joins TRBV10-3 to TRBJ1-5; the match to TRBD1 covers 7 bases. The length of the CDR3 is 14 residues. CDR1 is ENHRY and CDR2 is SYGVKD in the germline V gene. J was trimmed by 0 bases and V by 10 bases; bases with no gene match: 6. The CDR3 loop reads CATQGLISNQPQHF. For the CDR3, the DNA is TGTGCCACACAGGGGCTCATTAGCAATCAGCCCCAGCATTTT.

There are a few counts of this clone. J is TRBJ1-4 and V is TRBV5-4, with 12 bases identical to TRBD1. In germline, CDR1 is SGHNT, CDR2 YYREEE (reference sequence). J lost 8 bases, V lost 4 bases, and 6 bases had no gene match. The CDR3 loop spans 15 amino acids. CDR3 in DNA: TGTGCCAGCAGCCCAGGGACAGGGGGCGAAGAAAAACTGTTTTTT. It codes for CASSPGTGGEEKLFF.

As DNA, the CDR3 is TGTGCCAGTAGTATCATAGGGGGATCGAGGGGTACTGAAGCTTTCTTT. Protein sequence: CASSIIGGSRGTEAFF. The chain combines TRBV19 with TRBJ1-1; perhaps TRBD1 as D (6 bases). CDR3 length equals 16 residues. CDR1 is LNHDA, CDR2 SQIVND, per germline (reference sequence). Trimming cost V 3 bases and J 5 bases, with 19 bases left between them.

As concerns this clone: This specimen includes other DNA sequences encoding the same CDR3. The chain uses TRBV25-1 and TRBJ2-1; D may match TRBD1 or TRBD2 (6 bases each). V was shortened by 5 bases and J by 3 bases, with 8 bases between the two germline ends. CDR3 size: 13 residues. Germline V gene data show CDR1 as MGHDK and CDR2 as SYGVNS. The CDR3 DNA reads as TGTGCCAGCAGTAAGGGGGGCTACAATGAGCAGTTCTTC. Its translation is CASSKGGYNEQFF. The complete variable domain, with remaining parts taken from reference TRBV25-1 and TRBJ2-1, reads EADIYQTPRYLVIGTGKKITLECSQTMGHDKMYWYQQDPGMELHLIHYSYGVNSTEKGDLSSESTVSRIRTEHFPLTLESARPSHTSQYLCASSKGGYNEQFFGPGTRLTVL.

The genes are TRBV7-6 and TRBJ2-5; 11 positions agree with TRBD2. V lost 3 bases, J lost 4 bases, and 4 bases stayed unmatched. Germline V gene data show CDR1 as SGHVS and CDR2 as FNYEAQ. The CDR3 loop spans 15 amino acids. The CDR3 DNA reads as TGTGCCAGCAGCTTGGTAGCGGGGGGGCCAGAGACCCAGTACTTC. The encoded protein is CASSLVAGGPETQYF.

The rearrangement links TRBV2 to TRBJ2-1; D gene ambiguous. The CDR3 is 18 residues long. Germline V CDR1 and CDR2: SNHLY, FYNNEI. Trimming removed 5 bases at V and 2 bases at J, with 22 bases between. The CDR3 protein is CASSKISLPIGTYNEQFF. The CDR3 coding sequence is TGTGCCAGCAGTAAAATTTCTCTACCGATAGGGACCTACAATGAGCAGTTCTTC.

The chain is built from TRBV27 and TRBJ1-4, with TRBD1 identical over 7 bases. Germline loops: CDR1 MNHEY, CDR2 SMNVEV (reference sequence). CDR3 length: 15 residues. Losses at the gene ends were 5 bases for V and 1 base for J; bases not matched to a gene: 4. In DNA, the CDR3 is TGTGCCAGCAGTATAACAGGGGTAACTAATGAAAAACTGTTTTTT. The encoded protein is CASSITGVTNEKLFF.

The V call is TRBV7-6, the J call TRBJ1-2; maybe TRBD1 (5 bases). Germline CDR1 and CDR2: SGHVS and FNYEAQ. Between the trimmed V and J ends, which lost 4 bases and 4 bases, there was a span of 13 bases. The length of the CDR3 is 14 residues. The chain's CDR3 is CASSSDDRGYGYTF. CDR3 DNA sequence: TGTGCCAGCAGCTCGGACGATAGGGGCTATGGCTACACCTTC.

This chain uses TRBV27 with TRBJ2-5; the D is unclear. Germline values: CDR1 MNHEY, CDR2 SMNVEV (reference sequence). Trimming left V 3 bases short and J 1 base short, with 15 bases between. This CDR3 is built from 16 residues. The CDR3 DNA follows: TGTGCCAGCAGTTTTGGCAAGGGTGAACTCCAAGAGACCCAGTACTTC. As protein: CASSFGKGELQETQYF.

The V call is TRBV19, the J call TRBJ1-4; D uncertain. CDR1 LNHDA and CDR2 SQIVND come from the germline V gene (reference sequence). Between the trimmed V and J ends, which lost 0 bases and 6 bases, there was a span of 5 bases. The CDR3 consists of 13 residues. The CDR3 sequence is CASSIDRDEKLFF. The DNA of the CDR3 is TGTGCCAGTAGTATAGACCGGGATGAAAAACTGTTTTTT.

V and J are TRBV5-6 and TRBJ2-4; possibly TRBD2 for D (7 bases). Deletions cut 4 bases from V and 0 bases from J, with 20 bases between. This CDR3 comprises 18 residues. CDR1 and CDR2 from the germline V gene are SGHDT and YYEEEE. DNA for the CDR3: TGTGCCAGCAGCCAAACACCGGGGGGCATTGGAGCCAAAAACATTCAGTACTTC. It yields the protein CASSQTPGGIGAKNIQYF. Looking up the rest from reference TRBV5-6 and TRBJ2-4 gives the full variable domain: DAGVTQSPTHLIKTRGQQVTLRCSPKSGHDTVSWYQQALGQGPQFIFQYYEEEERQRGNFPDRFSGHQFPNYSSELNVNALLLGDSALYLCASSQTPGGIGAKNIQYFGAGTRLSVL.

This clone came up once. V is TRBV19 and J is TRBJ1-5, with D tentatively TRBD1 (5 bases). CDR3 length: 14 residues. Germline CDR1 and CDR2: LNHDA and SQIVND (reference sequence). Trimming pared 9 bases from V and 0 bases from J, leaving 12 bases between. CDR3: CASTPGNSNQPQHF. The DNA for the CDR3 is TGTGCCAGCACCCCAGGGAATAGCAATCAGCCCCAGCATTTT.

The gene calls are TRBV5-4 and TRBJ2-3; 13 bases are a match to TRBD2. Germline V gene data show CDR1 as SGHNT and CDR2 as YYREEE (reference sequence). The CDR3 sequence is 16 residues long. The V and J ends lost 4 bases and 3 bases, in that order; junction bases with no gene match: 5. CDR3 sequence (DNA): TGTGCCAGCAGCCTACTAGCGGGGGGGCTTACAGATACGCAGTATTTT. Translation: CASSLLAGGLTDTQYF.

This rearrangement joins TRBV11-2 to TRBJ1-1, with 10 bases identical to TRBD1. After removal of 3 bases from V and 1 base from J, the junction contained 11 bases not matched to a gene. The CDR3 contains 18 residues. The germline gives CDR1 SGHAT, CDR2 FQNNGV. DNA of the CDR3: TGTGCCAGCAGCTTGGGTGCACCGGGACAGGGGAGGAACACTGAAGCTTTCTTT. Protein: CASSLGAPGQGRNTEAFF. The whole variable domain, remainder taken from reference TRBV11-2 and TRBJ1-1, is EAGVAQSPRYKIIEKRQSVAFWCNPISGHATLYWYQQILGQGPKLLIQFQNNGVVDDSQLPKDRFSAERLKGVDSTLKIQPAKLEDSAVYLCASSLGAPGQGRNTEAFFGQGTRLTVV.